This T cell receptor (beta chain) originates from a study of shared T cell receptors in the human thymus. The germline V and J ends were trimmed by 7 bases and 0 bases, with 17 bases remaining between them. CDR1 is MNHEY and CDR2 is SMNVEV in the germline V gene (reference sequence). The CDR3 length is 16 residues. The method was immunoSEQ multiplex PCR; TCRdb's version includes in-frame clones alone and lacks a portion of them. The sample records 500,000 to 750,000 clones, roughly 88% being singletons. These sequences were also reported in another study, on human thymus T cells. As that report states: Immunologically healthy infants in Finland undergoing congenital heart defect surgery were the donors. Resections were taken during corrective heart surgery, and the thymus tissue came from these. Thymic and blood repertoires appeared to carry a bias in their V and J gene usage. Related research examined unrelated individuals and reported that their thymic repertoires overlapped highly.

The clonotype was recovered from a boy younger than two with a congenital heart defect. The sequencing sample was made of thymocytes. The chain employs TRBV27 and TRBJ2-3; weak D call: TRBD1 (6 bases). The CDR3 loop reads CASTQLGAPSTDTQYF. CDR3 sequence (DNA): TGTGCCAGCACCCAATTGGGGGCACCGAGCACAGATACGCAGTATTTT.